A selection of T cell receptor beta chains follows, all from one sample in a study of blood T cell repertoires in COVID-19. Here immunoSEQ multiplex PCR was the method, and the copy in TCRdb shows in-frame clones only, minus some. Among 200,000 to 300,000 clones listed, roughly 88% were seen once. The sequenced sample consisted of PBMCs or T cells enriched from blood (not recorded which). These receptor sequences come from a woman aged 40 to 55 with acute COVID-19. Each CDR3 is given without its conserved first and last residue. Each record gives: V gene, clone size, J gene, CDR3 protein. A clone size is listed for some rows: how often the clone was seen (once, few, many), or a class if it is expanded.

TRBV11-2	few	TRBJ1-2	ASSLAWTGGYGYT
TRBV7-8	.	TRBJ2-5	ASSLERGARETQY
TRBV4-2	.	TRBJ2-7	ASSQGRQAYEQY
TRBV19	.	TRBJ2-1	ASSRQGEPYNEQF
TRBV5-8	.	TRBJ1-5	ASSFRGTVGNQPQH
TRBV2	.	TRBJ2-7	ASSGGYSYEQY
TRBV9	.	TRBJ2-1	ASSSGTSGRFEQF
TRBV9	.	TRBJ2-2	ASSVAIVTSGKRELF
TRBV20-1	.	TRBJ1-1	SASPLDRMNTEAF
TRBV18	.	TRBJ1-2	ASSPTGDGYT
TRBV19	.	TRBJ1-3	ASRRQRFSGNTIY
TRBV7-2	.	TRBJ2-3	ASSLGGGLAGTDTQY
TRBV2	.	TRBJ2-2	ASTGQAINTGELF
TRBV21-1	.	TRBJ2-3	ASSKYRLSSTDTQY
TRBV2	.	TRBJ2-3	ASSETRSSTDTQY
TRBV2	.	TRBJ1-2	ASSEGGKTNYGYT
TRBV6-2/TRBV6-3	.	TRBJ2-1	ASSYPGLAGAYNEQF
TRBV15	.	TRBJ1-3	ATSSRQEYGNTIY
TRBV5-6	.	TRBJ1-1	ASSLASLTEAF
TRBV2	.	TRBJ2-7	ASSDVRRSYEQY
TRBV5-4	once	TRBJ1-5	ASSLEPGDQPQH
TRBV5-5	.	TRBJ2-2	ASSPRSREANTGELF
TRBV24-1	.	TRBJ1-1	ATSLGSVRAGTEAF
TRBV5-1	.	TRBJ1-6	ASSDIQNSPLH
TRBV2	.	TRBJ1-2	ASIQGDGYT
TRBV10-1	.	TRBJ2-2	ASSPGGAGTGELF
TRBV30	.	TRBJ2-1	AWSVGSGEQF
TRBV7-2	once	TRBJ2-2	ASSPLRSGELF
TRBV7-2	once	TRBJ1-6	ASSRDSSNSPLH
TRBV30	.	TRBJ2-2	AWTQGVFPGELF
TRBV28	.	TRBJ2-4	ASSFPGRAKNIQY
TRBV7-9	.	TRBJ2-2	ASSFAGGVGELF